This TCR beta chain was captured in a study of blood T cell repertoires in COVID-19. At the level of the study: The United States, Italy and Spain provided the acute and convalescent COVID-19 samples.

Trimming left V 3 bases short and J 5 bases short, with 10 bases between. CDR3 length equals 13 residues. Participant-given clinical history determined each cohort assignment. Each recovered donor of Cohort 3 presented with two negative PCRs, clearance, or symptom resolution. Some clones are missing from TCRdb's copy, which holds only in-frame ones; the method was immunoSEQ multiplex PCR. Here the sample spans 280,000 or so clones, approximately 83% being singletons. The origin of this receptor is a man in his thirties or forties who had recovered from COVID-19. The J gene is TRBJ1-1, the V gene TRBV12-3 or TRBV12-4; D call uncertain. Sequenced: PBMCs or T cells enriched from blood (not recorded which). The CDR3 spells CASSFSGRTEAFF. CDR3 bases: TGTGCCAGCAGTTTTTCGGGGAGGACTGAAGCTTTCTTT.